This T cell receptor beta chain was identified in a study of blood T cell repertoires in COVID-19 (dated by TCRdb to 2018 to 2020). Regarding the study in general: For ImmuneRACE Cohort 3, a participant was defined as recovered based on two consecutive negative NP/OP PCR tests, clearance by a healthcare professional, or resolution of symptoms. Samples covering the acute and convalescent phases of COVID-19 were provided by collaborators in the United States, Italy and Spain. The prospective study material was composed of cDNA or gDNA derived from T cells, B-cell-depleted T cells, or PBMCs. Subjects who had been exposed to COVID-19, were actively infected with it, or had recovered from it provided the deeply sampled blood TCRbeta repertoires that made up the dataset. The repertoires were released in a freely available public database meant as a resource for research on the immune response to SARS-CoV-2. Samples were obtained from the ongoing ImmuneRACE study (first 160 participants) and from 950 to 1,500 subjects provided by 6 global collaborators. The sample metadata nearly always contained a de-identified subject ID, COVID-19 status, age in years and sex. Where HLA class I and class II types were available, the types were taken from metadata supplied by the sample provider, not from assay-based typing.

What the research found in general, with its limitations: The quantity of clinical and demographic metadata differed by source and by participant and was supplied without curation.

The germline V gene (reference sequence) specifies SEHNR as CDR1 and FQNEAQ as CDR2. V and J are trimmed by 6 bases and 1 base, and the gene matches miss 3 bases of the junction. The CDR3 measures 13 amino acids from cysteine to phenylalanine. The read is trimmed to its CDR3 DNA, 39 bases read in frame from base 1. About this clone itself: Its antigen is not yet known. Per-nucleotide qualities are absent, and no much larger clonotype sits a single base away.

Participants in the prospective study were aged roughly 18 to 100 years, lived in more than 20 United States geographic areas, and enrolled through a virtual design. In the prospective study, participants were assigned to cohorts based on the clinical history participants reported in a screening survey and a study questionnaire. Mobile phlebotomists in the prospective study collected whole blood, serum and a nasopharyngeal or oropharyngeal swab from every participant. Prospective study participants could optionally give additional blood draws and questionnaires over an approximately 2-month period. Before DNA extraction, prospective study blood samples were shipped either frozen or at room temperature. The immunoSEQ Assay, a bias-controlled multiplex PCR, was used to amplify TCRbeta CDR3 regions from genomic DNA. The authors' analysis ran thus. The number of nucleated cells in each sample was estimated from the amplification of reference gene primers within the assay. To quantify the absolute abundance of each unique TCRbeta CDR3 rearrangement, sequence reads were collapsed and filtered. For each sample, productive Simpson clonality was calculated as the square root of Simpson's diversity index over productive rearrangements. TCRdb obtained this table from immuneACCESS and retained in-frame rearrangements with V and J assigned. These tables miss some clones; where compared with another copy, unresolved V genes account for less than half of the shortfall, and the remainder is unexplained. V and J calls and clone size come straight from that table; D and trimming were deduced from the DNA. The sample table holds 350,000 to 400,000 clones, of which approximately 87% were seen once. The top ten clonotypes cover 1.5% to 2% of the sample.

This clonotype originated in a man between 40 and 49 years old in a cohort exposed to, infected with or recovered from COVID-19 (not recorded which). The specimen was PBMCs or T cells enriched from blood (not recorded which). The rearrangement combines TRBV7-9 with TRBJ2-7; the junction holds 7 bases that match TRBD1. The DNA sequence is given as TGTGCCAGCAGACAGGGACAGTCCTACGAGCAGTACTTC. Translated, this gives CASRQGQSYEQYF.